One sample yielded the 6 T cell receptor beta chains listed below, sequenced in a study of T cells in Graves' hyperthyroidism and ophthalmopathy. TCR beta CDR3 regions were amplified from RNA. Initially, a first-round RT-PCR of the TCR CDR3 employed the HTBI primer set. TCRdb redid the calling of the multiplex PCR reads with MiXCR, one entry per CDR3 protein. The sample shows a few hundred thousand distinct CDR3 sequences, around 25% of them seen only once. The sequenced material came from blood. These receptors originate from a man aged 45-65 years with Graves' hyperthyroidism.

The rearrangement links TRBV19 to TRBJ2-7; 7 nucleotides match TRBD1. V lost 9 bases, J lost 0 bases, and 14 bases stayed unmatched. Per germline, CDR1 LNHDA and CDR2 SQIVND (reference sequence). The CDR3 contains 16 residues. CDR3 sequence: CASHPAQGQPSYEQYF. The CDR3 region has the DNA TGTGCCAGCCACCCAGCCCAGGGACAGCCCTCCTACGAGCAGTACTTC.

The CDR3 region is CASSPRTGQGTGELFF. CDR3 sequence (DNA): TGCGCCAGCAGCCCTAGGACAGGTCAGGGGACCGGGGAGCTGTTTTTT. The chain has TRBV5-1 and TRBJ2-2; 7 bases match TRBD1. Germline V gives CDR1 SGHRS, CDR2 YFSETQ. V trimming: 4 bases; J trimming: 5 bases; junction bases outside the gene matches: 11. CDR3 length: 16 amino acids.

CDR3 sequence (DNA): TGCGCCAGCAGCCCGGGAAGGACTTACCAAGAGACCCAGTACTTC. Translating it yields CASSPGRTYQETQYF. The V and J genes are TRBV5-1 and TRBJ2-5; perhaps TRBD2 as D (5 bases). Germline V gene lookup returns CDR1 SGHRS and CDR2 YFSETQ. There are 15 residues in the CDR3. The ends were cut back, 4 bases at V and 0 bases at J, with 13 bases in the middle.

The chain combines TRBV18 with TRBJ2-2; D remains ambiguous. There are 14 residues in the CDR3. Germline V gives CDR1 KGHSH, CDR2 LQKENI. V was shortened by 3 bases and J by 4 bases, with 9 bases between the two germline ends. The CDR3 DNA follows: TGTGCCAGCTCACCTCTACAGAGCACCGGGGAGCTGTTTTTT. Protein sequence: CASSPLQSTGELFF.

This clonotype was observed a handful of times. The chain carries TRBV5-8 and TRBJ2-4, with a tentative D call TRBD1 (6 bases). V lost 0 bases to trimming and J lost 7 bases, with 11 bases between them. This CDR3 contains 14 residues. Germline CDR1 and CDR2: SGHTS and YDEGEE. The CDR3 bases are TGTGCCAGCAGCTTGGTTCCAGGGGAGAACATTCAGTACTTC. Translating gives CASSLVPGENIQYF.

This clonotype has only a few counts. The chain recombines TRBV6-1 with TRBJ1-2; 10 positions agree with TRBD1. The CDR3 consists of 15 residues. Germline CDR1 and CDR2: MNHNS and SASEGT. V gave up 5 bases and J gave up 8 bases; unmatched junction bases: 11. Written as DNA, the CDR3 is TGTGCCAGCAGTCGCACCGACAGGGGGCTTTACGGCTACACCTTC. It yields the protein CASSRTDRGLYGYTF.